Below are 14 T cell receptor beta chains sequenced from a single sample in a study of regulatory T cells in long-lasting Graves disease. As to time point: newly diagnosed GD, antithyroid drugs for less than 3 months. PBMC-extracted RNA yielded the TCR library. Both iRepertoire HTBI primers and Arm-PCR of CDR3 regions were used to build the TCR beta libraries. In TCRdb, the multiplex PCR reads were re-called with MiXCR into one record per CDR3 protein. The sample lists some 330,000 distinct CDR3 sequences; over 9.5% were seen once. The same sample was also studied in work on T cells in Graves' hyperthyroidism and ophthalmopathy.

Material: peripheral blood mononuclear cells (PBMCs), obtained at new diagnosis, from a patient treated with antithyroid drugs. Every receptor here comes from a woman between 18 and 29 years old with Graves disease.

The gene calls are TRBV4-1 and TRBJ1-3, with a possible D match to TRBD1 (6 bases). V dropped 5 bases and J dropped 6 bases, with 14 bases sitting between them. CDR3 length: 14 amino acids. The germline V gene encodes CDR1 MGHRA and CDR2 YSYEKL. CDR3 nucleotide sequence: TGCGCCAGCAGCACAGGGTTGTGGTTAAACACCATATATTTT. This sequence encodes CASSTGLWLNTIYF.

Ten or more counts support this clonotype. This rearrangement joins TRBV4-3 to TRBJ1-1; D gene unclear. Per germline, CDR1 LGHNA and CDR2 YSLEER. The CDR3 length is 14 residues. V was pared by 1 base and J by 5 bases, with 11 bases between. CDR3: CASSQGQGRTEAFF. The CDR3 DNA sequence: TGCGCCAGCAGCCAAGGGCAAGGGCGGACTGAAGCTTTCTTT.

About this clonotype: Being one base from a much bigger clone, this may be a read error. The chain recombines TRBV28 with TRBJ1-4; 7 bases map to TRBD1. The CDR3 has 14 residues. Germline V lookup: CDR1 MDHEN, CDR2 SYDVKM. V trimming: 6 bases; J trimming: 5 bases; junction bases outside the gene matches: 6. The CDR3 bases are TGTGCCAGCAGCTTTGACAGGGAAAATGAAAAACTGTTTTTT. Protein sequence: CASSFDRENEKLFF.

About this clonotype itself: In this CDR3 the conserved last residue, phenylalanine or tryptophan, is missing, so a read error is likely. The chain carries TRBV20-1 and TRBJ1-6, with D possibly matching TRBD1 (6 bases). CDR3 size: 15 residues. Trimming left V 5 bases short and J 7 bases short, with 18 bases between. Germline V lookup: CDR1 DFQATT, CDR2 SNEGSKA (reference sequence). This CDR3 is CSASFYRAENSPLHS. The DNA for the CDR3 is TGCAGTGCTTCCTTCTACAGGGCGGAGAATTCACCCCTCCACTCT.

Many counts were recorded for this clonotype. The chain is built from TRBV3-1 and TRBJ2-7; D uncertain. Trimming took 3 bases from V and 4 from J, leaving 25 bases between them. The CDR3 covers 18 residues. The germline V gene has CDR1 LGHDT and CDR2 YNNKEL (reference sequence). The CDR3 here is CASSHRSLYPPSRYEQYF. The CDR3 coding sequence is TGTGCCAGCAGCCATCGCAGCCTCTACCCCCCCTCTCGTTACGAGCAGTACTTC.

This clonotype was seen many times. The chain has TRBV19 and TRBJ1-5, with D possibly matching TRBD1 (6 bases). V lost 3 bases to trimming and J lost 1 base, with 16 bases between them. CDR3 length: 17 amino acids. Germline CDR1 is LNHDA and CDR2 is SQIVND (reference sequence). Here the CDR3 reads CASSIGLLGGSNQPQHF. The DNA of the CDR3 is TGTGCCAGTAGTATCGGGCTCTTAGGGGGAAGCAATCAGCCCCAGCATTTT.

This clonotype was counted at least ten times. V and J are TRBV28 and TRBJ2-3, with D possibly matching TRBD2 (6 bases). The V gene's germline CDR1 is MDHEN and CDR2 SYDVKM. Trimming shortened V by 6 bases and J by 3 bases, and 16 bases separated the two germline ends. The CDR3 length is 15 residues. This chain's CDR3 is CASSHRGIGTDTQYF. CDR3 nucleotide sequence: TGTGCCAGCAGCCATCGGGGGATCGGAACAGATACGCAGTATTTT. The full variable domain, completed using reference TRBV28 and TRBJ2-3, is DVKVTQSSRYLVKRTGEKVFLECVQDMDHENMFWYRQDPGLGLRLIYFSYDVKMKEKGDIPEGYSVSREKKERFSLILESASTNQTSMYLCASSHRGIGTDTQYFGPGTRLTVL.

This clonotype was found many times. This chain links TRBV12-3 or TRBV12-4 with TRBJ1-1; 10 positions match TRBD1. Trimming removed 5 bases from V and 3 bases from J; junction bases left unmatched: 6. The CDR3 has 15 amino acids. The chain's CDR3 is CASSRQGARDTEAFF. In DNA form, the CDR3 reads TGTGCCAGCAGTCGACAGGGGGCTCGGGACACTGAAGCTTTCTTT.

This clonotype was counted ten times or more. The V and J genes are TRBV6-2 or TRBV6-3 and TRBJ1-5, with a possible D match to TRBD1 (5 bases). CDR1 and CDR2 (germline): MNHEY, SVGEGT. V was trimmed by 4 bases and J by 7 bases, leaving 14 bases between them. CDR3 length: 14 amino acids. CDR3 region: CASSFPWGRQPQHF. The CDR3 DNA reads TGTGCCAGCAGTTTCCCATGGGGCAGGCAGCCCCAGCATTTT.

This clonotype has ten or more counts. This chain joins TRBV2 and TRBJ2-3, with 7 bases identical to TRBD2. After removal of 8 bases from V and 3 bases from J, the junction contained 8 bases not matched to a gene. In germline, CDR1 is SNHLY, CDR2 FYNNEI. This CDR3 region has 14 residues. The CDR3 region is CASRAGVVTDTQYF. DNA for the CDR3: TGTGCCAGCCGGGCGGGGGTGGTAACAGATACGCAGTATTTT.

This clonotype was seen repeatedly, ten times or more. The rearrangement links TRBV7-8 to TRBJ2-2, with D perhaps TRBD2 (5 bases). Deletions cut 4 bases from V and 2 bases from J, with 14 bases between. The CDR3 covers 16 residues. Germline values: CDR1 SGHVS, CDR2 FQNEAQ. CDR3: CASSSPIATNTGELFF. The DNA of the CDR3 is TGTGCCAGCAGCTCACCCATAGCGACCAACACCGGGGAGCTGTTTTTT. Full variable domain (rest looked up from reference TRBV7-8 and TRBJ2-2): GAGVSQSPRYKVAKRGQDVALRCDPISGHVSLFWYQQALGQGPEFLTYFQNEAQLDKSGLPSDRFFAERPEGSVSTLKIQRTQQEDSAVYLCASSSPIATNTGELFFGEGSRLTVL.

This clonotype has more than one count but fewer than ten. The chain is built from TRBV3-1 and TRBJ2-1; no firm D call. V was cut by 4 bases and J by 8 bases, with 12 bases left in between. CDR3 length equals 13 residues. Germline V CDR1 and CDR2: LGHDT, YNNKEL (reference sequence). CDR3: CASSLGSSYEQFF. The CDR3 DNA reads TGTGCCAGCAGCCTGGGGTCCTCTTATGAGCAGTTCTTC.

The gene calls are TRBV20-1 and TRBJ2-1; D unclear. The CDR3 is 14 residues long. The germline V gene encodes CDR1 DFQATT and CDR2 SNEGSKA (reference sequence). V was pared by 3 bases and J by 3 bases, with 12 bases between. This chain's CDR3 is CSASFSRNYNEQFF. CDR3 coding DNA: TGCAGTGCTAGTTTTAGCCGGAACTACAATGAGCAGTTCTTC.

This CDR3 reads CASSIGSGRINEQFF. CDR3 in DNA: TGTGCCAGTAGTATAGGAAGCGGGAGAATCAATGAGCAGTTCTTC. The rearrangement links TRBV19 to TRBJ2-1; 8 nucleotides agree with TRBD2. CDR1 and CDR2 (germline): LNHDA, SQIVND (reference sequence). V was clipped by 1 base and J by 6 bases; unmatched bases: 5. The CDR3 spans 15 residues.